Described below is a single TCR beta chain sequence and its context. The sample belongs to a study of blood T cell repertoires in COVID-19. Here immunoSEQ multiplex PCR was the method, and the copy in TCRdb shows in-frame clones only, minus some. This sample has over 250,000 clones, with about nine tenths found just once. With 3 bases clipped from V and 4 bases from J, the junction kept 14 bases outside the gene matches. Germline-derived CDR1 and CDR2 are MGHRA and YSYEKL. CDR3 length: 18 amino acids. Sequencing used peripheral blood. The V gene is TRBV4-1, the J gene TRBJ1-2, with TRBD1 matching over 10 bases. This sequence originates from a man in his fifties with acute or convalescent COVID-19. DNA for the CDR3: TGCGCCAGCAGCCAGGGGACAGGGGTCCCCTTTAGGGGCTATGGCTACACCTTC. Its translation: CASSQGTGVPFRGYGYTF.